The present T cell receptor (beta chain) was sequenced within a study of vaccination and CD4 T cells after COVID-19. Findings of the study overall: Convalescent patients displayed a median 86.3% of reactive clones emerging only post-vaccination.

The treatment is: roughly 11-day PBMC culture with coronavirus spike peptide pools or control peptides (ViraFEST assay). The ViraFEST method relied on peptide pools to expand antigen-specific T cells, followed by TCR sequencing. Scientists separated out CD4+ T cells through negative selection following 10 days in culture. Comments on this clonotype: Its antigen is unknown.

At the Johns Hopkins FTIC core, DNA taken from cultured CD4+ T cells was sequenced by way of the Oncomine TCR Beta short-read assay. Genomic DNA was taken out of cultured CD4+ T cells by extraction. TCRdb re-called the PCR reads through MiXCR, storing one row per CDR3 protein. Altogether roughly 10,000 distinct CDR3 sequences are present, 69% being singletons, with the ten largest covering 9% to 12%. Sequenced: CD4+ T cells from blood, cultured in vitro. The source is a human donor who had recovered from COVID-19.

The CDR3 DNA sequence: TGTGCCAGCAGCTTTGGGTTCGGACTTTTCTCCTACAATGAGCAGTTCTTC. As protein: CASSFGFGLFSYNEQFF. V is TRBV7-8 and J is TRBJ2-1, with D maybe TRBD2 (5 bases). V was pared by 3 bases and J by 0 bases, with 15 bases between. The CDR3 consists of 17 residues. CDR1 SGHVS and CDR2 FQNEAQ come from the germline V gene.